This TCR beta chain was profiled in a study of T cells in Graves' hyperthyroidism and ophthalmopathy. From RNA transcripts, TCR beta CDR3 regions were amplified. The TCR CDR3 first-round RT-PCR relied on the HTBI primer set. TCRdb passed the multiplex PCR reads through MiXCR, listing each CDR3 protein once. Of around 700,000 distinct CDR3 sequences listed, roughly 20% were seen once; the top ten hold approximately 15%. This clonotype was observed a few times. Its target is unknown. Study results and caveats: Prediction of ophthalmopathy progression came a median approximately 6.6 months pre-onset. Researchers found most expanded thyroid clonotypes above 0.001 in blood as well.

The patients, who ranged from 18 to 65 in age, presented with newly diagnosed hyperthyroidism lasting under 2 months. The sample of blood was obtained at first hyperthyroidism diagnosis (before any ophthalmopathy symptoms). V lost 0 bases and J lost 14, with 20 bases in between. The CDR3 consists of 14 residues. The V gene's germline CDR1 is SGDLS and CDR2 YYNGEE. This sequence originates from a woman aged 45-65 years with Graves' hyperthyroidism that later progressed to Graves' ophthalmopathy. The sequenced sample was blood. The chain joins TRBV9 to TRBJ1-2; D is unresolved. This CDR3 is CASSVGSANYGWTF. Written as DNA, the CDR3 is TGTGCCAGCAGCGTAGGGTCAGCTAACTATGGCTGGACCTTC.